The 21 T cell receptor beta chains below come from one sample, sequenced in a study of cytomegalovirus exposure and HLA in healthy donors. The PCR employed 60 Vbeta primers together with 13 Jbeta primers. TCRdb's copy holds only in-frame clones and misses some; the assay was immunoSEQ multiplex PCR. The sample records about 160,000 clones, about three quarters being singletons. The sequencing input was PBMCs. The source is a woman in her thirties or forties in good health and CMV-seropositive.

J is TRBJ1-1 and V is TRBV7-3; 7 bases match TRBD1. Germline CDR1 and CDR2: SGHTA and FQGTGA. The CDR3 sequence is 20 residues long. J was trimmed by 1 base and V by 3 bases; bases with no gene match: 20. CDR3 region: CASSFKPGQMTLTGNTEAFF. The CDR3 region has the DNA TGTGCCAGCAGCTTCAAGCCGGGACAGATGACTCTAACGGGGAACACTGAAGCTTTCTTT.

The V call is TRBV10-3, the J call TRBJ1-3; D remains unclear. V was shortened by 6 bases and J by 8 bases, with 8 bases between the two germline ends. The CDR3 has 11 residues. The V gene's germline CDR1 is ENHRY and CDR2 SYGVKD. The CDR3 region has the DNA TGTGCCATCAGCAGGTCCCACACCATATATTTT. Protein sequence: CAISRSHTIYF.

J is TRBJ2-1 and V is TRBV9, with 11 bases matching TRBD1. CDR3 length: 15 amino acids. Germline V gene sequence: CDR1 SGDLS, CDR2 YYNGEE. V lost 5 bases to trimming and J lost 2 bases; unmatched junction nucleotides: 3. The CDR3 here is CASSEGQGAYNEQFF. In nucleotides, the CDR3 is TGTGCCAGCAGTGAGGGACAGGGGGCCTACAATGAGCAGTTCTTC.

The chain recombines TRBV15 with TRBJ2-7; D is possibly TRBD2 (5 bases). The CDR3 spans 16 residues. V was pared by 9 bases and J by 4 bases, with 25 bases between. Germline CDR1 is LNHNV and CDR2 is YYDKDF (reference sequence). CDR3 DNA sequence: TGTGCCACAAAACCGGTAGGCCAGGTGGGAGATTACGAGCAGTACTTC. It specifies CATKPVGQVGDYEQYF.

This chain connects TRBV2 to TRBJ2-1; 15 bases fit TRBD2. The CDR3 runs to 15 residues. V lost 6 bases, J lost 8 bases, and 5 bases stayed unmatched. CDR1 and CDR2 (germline): SNHLY, FYNNEI. Written as DNA, the CDR3 is TGTGCCAGCAGGGGACTAGCGGGGGGTTTAGATGAGCAGTTCTTC. It yields the protein CASRGLAGGLDEQFF.

The genes are TRBV27 and TRBJ2-5; 7 bases are shared with TRBD2. Matching the DNA end better, TRBJ2-7 makes the J call doubtful. Per germline, CDR1 MNHEY and CDR2 SMNVEV (reference sequence). This CDR3 spans 15 amino acids. CDR3 loop: CASSLRGGSSYEQYF. The CDR3 DNA is TGTGCCAGCAGTTTACGGGGAGGGTCCTCCTACGAGCAGTACTTC.

V usage is TRBV4-1 and J usage is TRBJ2-1; D not resolved. The germline V and J ends were trimmed by 0 bases and 5 bases, with 11 bases remaining between them. CDR3 size: 15 residues. Germline CDR1 is MGHRA and CDR2 is YSYEKL. The chain's CDR3 is CASSQDQRTDNEQFF. CDR3 sequence (DNA): TGCGCCAGCAGCCAAGATCAACGTACGGACAATGAGCAGTTCTTC.

This sequence joins TRBV6-1 and TRBJ1-2, with D perhaps matching TRBD1 (6 bases). The CDR3 runs to 15 residues. Trimming shortened V by 5 bases and J by 4 bases, and 17 bases separated the two germline ends. Germline V gives CDR1 MNHNS, CDR2 SASEGT. Here the CDR3 reads CASSPGHVKSYGYTF. CDR3 DNA sequence: TGTGCCAGCAGTCCGGGACATGTGAAGAGCTATGGCTACACCTTC.

The chain links TRBV4-2 to TRBJ1-4; no clear D. Germline lookup yields CDR1 LGHNA and CDR2 YNFKEQ. This CDR3 spans 16 amino acids. The germline V and J ends were trimmed by 0 bases and 7 bases, with 15 bases remaining between them. CDR3 amino acids: CASSQDLREAREKLFF. The CDR3, as DNA: TGTGCCAGCAGCCAAGATCTGAGGGAAGCGCGTGAAAAACTGTTTTTT.

The V gene is TRBV4-2, the J gene TRBJ2-5; possibly TRBD2 for D (6 bases). The CDR3 contains 14 residues. Germline values: CDR1 LGHNA, CDR2 YNFKEQ. Trimming pared 1 base from V and 3 bases from J, leaving 9 bases between. CDR3 in DNA: TGTGCCAGCAGCCAAGGCGGGGCTGAAGAGACCCAGTACTTC. It yields the protein CASSQGGAEETQYF.

The gene calls are TRBV5-6 and TRBJ2-7; D gene ambiguous. The CDR3 has 12 amino acids. Germline V lookup: CDR1 SGHDT, CDR2 YYEEEE. With 0 bases removed from V and 4 bases from J, the gap between germline ends came to 5 bases. CDR3 protein: CASSLDRYEQYF. The CDR3 DNA is TGTGCCAGCAGCTTGGACCGGTACGAGCAGTACTTC.

V gene TRBV18 combines with J gene TRBJ2-7; no clear D. Trimming took off 3 bases at V and 0 bases at J, with 15 bases between the two ends. The CDR3 is 16 residues long. Germline assignment: CDR1 KGHSH and CDR2 LQKENI. The CDR3, as DNA: TGTGCCAGCTCACCCGCTACTCGAGGAAGCTCCTACGAGCAGTACTTC. Translation: CASSPATRGSSYEQYF. The whole variable domain, filled in from reference TRBV18 and TRBJ2-7, reads NAGVMQNPRHLVRRRGQEARLRCSPMKGHSHVYWYRQLPEEGLKFMVYLQKENIIDESGMPKERFSAEFPKEGPSILRIQQVVRGDSAAYFCASSPATRGSSYEQYFGPGTRLTVT.

This clone was recorded once. V is TRBV28 and J is TRBJ2-1; 8 positions match TRBD2. V trimming: 5 bases; J trimming: 2 bases; junction bases outside the gene matches: 5. Germline lookup yields CDR1 MDHEN and CDR2 SYDVKM. The CDR3 is 15 amino acids. CDR3 loop: CASSPSGGAYNEQFF. CDR3 in DNA: TGTGCCAGCAGTCCCAGCGGGGGAGCCTACAATGAGCAGTTCTTC.

On this clone: One end of the junction is discordant with germline, which a read error may explain. The rearrangement links TRBV19 to TRBJ2-4; the D gene is possibly TRBD1 (5 bases). Germline V gene sequence: CDR1 LNHDA, CDR2 SQIVND (reference sequence). The CDR3 is made up of 18 amino acids. The CDR3 region has the DNA TGTGCCAGTAGTCCAAGGACCCAGGGTACGACGGCCAAAAACAGTCAGTACTTC. Residues: CASSPRTQGTTAKNSQYF.

The chain recombines TRBV29-1 with TRBJ2-3; 9 nucleotides line up with TRBD2. The V and J ends lost 6 bases and 2 bases, in that order; junction bases with no gene match: 3. Per germline, CDR1 SQVTM and CDR2 ANQGSEA. The CDR3 has 13 amino acids. DNA of the CDR3: TGCAGCGTCGTAGCGGGGGCCACAGATACGCAGTATTTT. Encoded protein: CSVVAGATDTQYF.

This clone was counted a few times. The chain combines TRBV5-6 with TRBJ1-2, with D maybe TRBD1 (6 bases). Looked up from germline, CDR1 is SGHDT and CDR2 is YYEEEE. V was pared by 1 base and J by 7 bases, with 11 bases between. The CDR3 runs 13 residues. The CDR3 nucleotides read TGTGCCAGCAGCTTGCAGGGGATGGGTGGCTACACCTTC. It encodes CASSLQGMGGYTF.

This clone appeared a few times. V usage is TRBV2 and J usage is TRBJ2-1; no clear D gene. The ends were cut back, 2 bases at V and 1 base at J, with 12 bases in the middle. Per the germline V gene, CDR1 is SNHLY and CDR2 is FYNNEI. The CDR3 runs 16 residues. The CDR3 reads CASSEFARRSYNEQFF. The DNA of the CDR3 is TGTGCCAGCAGTGAATTTGCCAGGCGTTCCTACAATGAGCAGTTCTTC.

The CDR3 DNA reads as TGTGCCTGGAGTCCGACAGATCGGGGGCAGCCCCAGCATTTT. Encoded protein: CAWSPTDRGQPQHF. The V and J genes are TRBV30 and TRBJ1-5, with TRBD1 as a possible D gene (5 bases). The CDR3 has 14 amino acids. Per germline, CDR1 GTSNPN and CDR2 SVGIG (reference sequence). With 2 bases removed from V and 7 bases from J, the gap between germline ends came to 15 bases.

This chain uses TRBV5-1 with TRBJ1-2; D is uncertain. Trimming pared 1 base from V and 1 base from J, leaving 17 bases between. The germline V gene has CDR1 SGHRS and CDR2 YFSETQ. This CDR3 region has 17 residues. The CDR3 DNA reads TGCGCCAGCAGCTTGAGTATTAGCCAAGGCGGTAACTATGGCTACACCTTC. Protein product: CASSLSISQGGNYGYTF. Full variable domain (rest looked up from reference TRBV5-1 and TRBJ1-2): KAGVTQTPRYLIKTRGQQVTLSCSPISGHRSVSWYQQTPGQGLQFLFEYFSETQRNKGNFPGRFSGRQFSNSRSEMNVSTLELGDSALYLCASSLSISQGGNYGYTFGSGTRLTVV.

This rearrangement joins TRBV6-6 to TRBJ2-5, with D possibly TRBD1 on 6 matching bases. TRBJ2-7 matches the DNA end more closely, so the J call is doubtful. From germline, CDR1 is MNHNY and CDR2 SVGAGI (reference sequence). CDR3 size: 13 residues. The CDR3 spells CASSLQGAYEQYF. CDR3 sequence (DNA): TGTGCCAGCAGCCTACAGGGAGCCTACGAGCAGTACTTC.

This chain uses TRBV5-4 with TRBJ2-1, with 9 nucleotides matching TRBD2. This CDR3 has 16 amino acids. V lost 3 bases, J lost 0 bases, and 4 bases stayed unmatched. Germline V gives CDR1 SGHNT, CDR2 YYREEE (reference sequence). The CDR3 DNA reads TGTGCCAGCAGCTCGGGACTAGCAAACTCCTACAATGAGCAGTTCTTC. It yields the protein CASSSGLANSYNEQFF.